Included here is one T cell receptor beta chain sequence, with context. Its antigen remains unidentified. The sample originates from a study of T cell responses to AZD1222 COVID-19 vaccine. Study-wide background: Second-dose recipients at about 4 or about 12 weeks were treated as one pooled group. Study outcomes and limitations: The study identified only five or six AZD1222 recipients as seropositive at baseline. Compared with day 0, the breadth and depth of the Spike-specific TCR repertoire rose significantly after two doses of AZD1222. Donors, mostly white British, included more females; clonal diversity was possibly underestimated.

TCRdb keeps only in-frame clones here, not all; method: immunoSEQ multiplex PCR. The data contain approximately 94,000 clones, nearly 95% of them singletons. V lost 0 bases to trimming and J lost 7 bases, with 19 bases between them. CDR1 and CDR2 from the germline V gene are MDHEN and SYDVKM. CDR3 length: 17 residues. This specimen consisted of peripheral blood, obtained on day 0 of AZD1222 vaccination. V gene TRBV28 combines with J gene TRBJ2-1; D is unresolved. This clonotype was sampled from an adult in good health. CDR3 amino acids: CASSLWKRDLGMNEQFF. The DNA of the CDR3 is TGTGCCAGCAGTTTATGGAAGCGAGACCTTGGAATGAATGAGCAGTTCTTC.